The present entry profiles one TCR beta chain with its context. The sample is drawn from a study of untreated major depressive disorder. Profiled with immunoSEQ multiplex PCR; TCRdb holds only in-frame clones, not every one. The data contain around 20,000 clones, just under 95% of them singletons. Germline lookup yields CDR1 SGHVS and CDR2 FNYEAQ. Trimming at V came to 2 bases and at J to 2 bases, leaving 3 bases not matched to a gene. The CDR3 is 15 amino acids. The sequence was obtained from a man aged 30-40 years in good health. The V gene is TRBV7-6, the J gene TRBJ1-5; 7 positions agree with TRBD1. The sequenced sample was CD4+ T cells from PBMCs. CDR3 protein: CASSLLGGGNQPQHF. DNA for the CDR3: TGTGCCAGCAGCTTATTAGGGGGCGGCAATCAGCCCCAGCATTTT.